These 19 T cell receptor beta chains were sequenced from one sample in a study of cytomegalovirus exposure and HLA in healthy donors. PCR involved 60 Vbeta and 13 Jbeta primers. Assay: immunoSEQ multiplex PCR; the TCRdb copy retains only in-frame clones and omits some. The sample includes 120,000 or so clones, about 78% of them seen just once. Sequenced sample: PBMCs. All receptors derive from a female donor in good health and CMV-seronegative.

The CDR3 spells CASSPLWGGADTQYF. CDR3 sequence (DNA): TGTGCCAGCAGCCCGTTATGGGGGGGCGCAGATACGCAGTATTTT. The chain recombines TRBV11-2 with TRBJ2-3, with a weak D call TRBD2 (7 bases). Trimming shortened V by 5 bases and J by 4 bases, and 16 bases separated the two germline ends. From germline, CDR1 is SGHAT and CDR2 FQNNGV. The CDR3 consists of 15 residues.

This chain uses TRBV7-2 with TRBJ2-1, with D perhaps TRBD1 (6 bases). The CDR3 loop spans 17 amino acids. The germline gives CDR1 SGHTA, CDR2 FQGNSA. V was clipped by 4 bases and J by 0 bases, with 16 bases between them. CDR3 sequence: CASSSRDIMSSYNEQFF. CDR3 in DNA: TGTGCCAGCAGCTCTAGGGACATAATGAGCTCCTACAATGAGCAGTTCTTC.

CDR3 coding DNA: TGTGCCAGCAGGGACAGGGATAGGAACACTGAAGCTTTCTTT. Encoded protein: CASRDRDRNTEAFF. This sequence joins TRBV7-2 and TRBJ1-1; TRBD1 aligns across 8 bases. The junction had 4 bases not matched to a gene; V was cut back by 6 bases and J by 1 base. Germline V gives CDR1 SGHTA, CDR2 FQGNSA. CDR3 length equals 14 residues.

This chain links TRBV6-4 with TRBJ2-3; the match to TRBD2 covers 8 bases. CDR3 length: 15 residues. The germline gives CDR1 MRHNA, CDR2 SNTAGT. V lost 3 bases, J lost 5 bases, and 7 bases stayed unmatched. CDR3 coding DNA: TGTGCCAGCAGTGAGAGCGGGAGTGGGGGAGATACGCAGTATTTT. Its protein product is CASSESGSGGDTQYF.

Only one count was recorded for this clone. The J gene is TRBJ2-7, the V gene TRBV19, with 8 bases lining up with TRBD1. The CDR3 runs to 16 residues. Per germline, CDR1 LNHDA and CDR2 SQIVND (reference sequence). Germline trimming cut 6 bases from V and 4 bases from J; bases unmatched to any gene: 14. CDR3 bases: TGTGCCAGTAGCGAAGTCCCGACAGGGGTTGGATACGAGCAGTACTTC. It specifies CASSEVPTGVGYEQYF.

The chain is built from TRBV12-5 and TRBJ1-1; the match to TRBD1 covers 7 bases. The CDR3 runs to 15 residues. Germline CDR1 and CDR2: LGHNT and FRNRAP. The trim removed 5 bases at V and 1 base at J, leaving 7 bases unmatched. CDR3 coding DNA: TGTGCTAGTGGTCCCCGACAGGGACCGAACACTGAAGCTTTCTTT. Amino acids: CASGPRQGPNTEAFF.

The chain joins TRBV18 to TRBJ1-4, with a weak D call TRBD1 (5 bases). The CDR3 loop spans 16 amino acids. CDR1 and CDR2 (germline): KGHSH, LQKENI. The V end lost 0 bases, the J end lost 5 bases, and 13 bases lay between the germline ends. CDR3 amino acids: CASSPPGRALNEKLFF. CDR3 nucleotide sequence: TGTGCCAGCTCACCACCAGGCAGGGCGTTGAATGAAAAACTGTTTTTT. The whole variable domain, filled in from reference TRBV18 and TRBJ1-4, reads NAGVMQNPRHLVRRRGQEARLRCSPMKGHSHVYWYRQLPEEGLKFMVYLQKENIIDESGMPKERFSAEFPKEGPSILRIQQVVRGDSAAYFCASSPPGRALNEKLFFGSGTQLSVL.

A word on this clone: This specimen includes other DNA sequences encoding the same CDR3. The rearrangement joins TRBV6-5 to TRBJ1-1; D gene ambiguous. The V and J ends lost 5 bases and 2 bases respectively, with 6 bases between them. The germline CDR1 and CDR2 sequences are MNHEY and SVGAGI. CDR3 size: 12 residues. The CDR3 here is CASSAGNTEAFF. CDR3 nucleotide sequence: TGTGCCAGCAGTGCAGGCAACACTGAAGCTTTCTTT.

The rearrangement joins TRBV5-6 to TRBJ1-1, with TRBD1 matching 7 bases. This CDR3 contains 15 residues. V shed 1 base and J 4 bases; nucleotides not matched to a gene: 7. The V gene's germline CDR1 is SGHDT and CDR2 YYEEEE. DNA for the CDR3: TGTGCCAGCAGCTTGACAGGGGTTCGGCGCACTGAAGCTTTCTTT. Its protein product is CASSLTGVRRTEAFF.

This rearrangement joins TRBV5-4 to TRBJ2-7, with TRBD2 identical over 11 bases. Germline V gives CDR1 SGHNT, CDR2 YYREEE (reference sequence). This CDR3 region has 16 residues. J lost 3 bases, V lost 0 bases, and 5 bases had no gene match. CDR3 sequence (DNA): TGTGCCAGCAGCTTGGGGACTAGCGGGCGAGACTACGAGCAGTACTTC. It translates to CASSLGTSGRDYEQYF.

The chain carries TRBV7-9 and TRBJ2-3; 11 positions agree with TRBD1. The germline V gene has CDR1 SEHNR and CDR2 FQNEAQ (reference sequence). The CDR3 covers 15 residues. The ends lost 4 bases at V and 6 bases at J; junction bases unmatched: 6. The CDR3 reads CASSSGGQGVDTQYF. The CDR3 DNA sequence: TGTGCCAGCAGCTCGGGGGGACAGGGGGTTGATACGCAGTATTTT.

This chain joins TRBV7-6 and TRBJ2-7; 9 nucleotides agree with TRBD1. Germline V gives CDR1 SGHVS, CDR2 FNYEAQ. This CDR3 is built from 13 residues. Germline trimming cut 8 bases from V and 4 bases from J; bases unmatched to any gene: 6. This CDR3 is CASGLGTGYEQYF. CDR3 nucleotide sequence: TGTGCCAGCGGGCTCGGGACAGGGTACGAGCAGTACTTC.

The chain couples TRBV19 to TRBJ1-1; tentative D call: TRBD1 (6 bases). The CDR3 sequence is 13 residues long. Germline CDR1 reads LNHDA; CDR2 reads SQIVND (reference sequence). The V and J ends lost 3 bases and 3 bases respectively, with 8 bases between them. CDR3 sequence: CASSIYRDTEAFF. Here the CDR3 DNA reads TGTGCCAGTAGTATCTACAGGGACACTGAAGCTTTCTTT.

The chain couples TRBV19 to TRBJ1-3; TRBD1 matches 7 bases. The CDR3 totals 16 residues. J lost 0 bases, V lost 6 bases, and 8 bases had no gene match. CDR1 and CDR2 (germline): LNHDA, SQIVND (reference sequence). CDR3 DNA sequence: TGTGCCAGTAGACTTAACAGGGGATACTCTGGAAACACCATATATTTT. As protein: CASRLNRGYSGNTIYF.

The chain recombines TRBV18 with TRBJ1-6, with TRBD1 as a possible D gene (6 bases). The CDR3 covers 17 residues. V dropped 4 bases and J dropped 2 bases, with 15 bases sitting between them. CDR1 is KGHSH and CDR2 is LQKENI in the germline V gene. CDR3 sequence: CASSHMTDRTYNSPLHF. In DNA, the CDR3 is TGTGCCAGCTCACATATGACGGACAGAACCTATAATTCACCCCTCCACTTT.

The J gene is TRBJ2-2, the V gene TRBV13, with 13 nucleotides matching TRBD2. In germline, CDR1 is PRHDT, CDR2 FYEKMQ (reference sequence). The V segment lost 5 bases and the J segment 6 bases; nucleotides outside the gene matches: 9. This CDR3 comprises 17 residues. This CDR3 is CASSNIRTSGSAGELFF. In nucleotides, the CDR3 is TGTGCCAGCAGCAACATCAGGACTAGCGGGAGTGCCGGGGAGCTGTTTTTT.

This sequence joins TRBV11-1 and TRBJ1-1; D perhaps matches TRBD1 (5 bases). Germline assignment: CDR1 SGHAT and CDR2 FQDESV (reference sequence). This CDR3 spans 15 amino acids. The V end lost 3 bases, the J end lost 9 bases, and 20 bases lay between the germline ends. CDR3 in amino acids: CASSFYGDSSSKAFF. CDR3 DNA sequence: TGTGCCAGCAGCTTCTACGGTGACAGTTCTTCGAAAGCTTTCTTT.

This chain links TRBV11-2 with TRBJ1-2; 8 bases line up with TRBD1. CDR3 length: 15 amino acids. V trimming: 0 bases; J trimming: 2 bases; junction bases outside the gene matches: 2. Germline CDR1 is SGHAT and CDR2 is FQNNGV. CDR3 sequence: CASSLDRGQNYGYTF. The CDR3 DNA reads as TGTGCCAGCAGCTTAGACAGGGGGCAAAACTATGGCTACACCTTC.

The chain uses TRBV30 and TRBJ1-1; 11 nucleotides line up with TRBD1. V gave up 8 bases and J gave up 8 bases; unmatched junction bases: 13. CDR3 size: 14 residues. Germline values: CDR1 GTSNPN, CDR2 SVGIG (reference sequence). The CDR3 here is CAGAGGDRGAEAFF. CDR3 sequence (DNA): TGTGCCGGCGCCGGAGGGGACAGGGGGGCGGAAGCTTTCTTT.